This T cell receptor beta chain appears in the sequencing data of a study of identical twins (dated by TCRdb to about 2016). For context, the study as a whole: To test whether fetal clonotypes persist, this study deep-sequenced TCR alpha and beta repertoires from monozygotic twins, from unrelated adults of various ages, and from cord blood. To rule out contamination, the twin experiments were replicated at different times with different library preparation protocols. What the authors observed across the whole study: Because the same donors could not be followed over many years, the conclusions depended on cross-sectional statistical analysis. Fewer insertions were carried by abundant cord blood beta clonotypes; a weaker similar trend was observed in young adult naive repertoires, while no such trend was observed in memory repertoires. Out-of-frame TCR alpha sequences shared between twins showed an excess of low generation-probability sequences compared with coincidental sharing between unrelated individuals. The excess sharing between twins in beta out-of-frame sequences was weaker because fewer shared sequences reduced the signal-to-noise ratio. Recombination models systematically underestimated out-of-frame TCR alpha sharing in monozygotic twins but agreed with sharing between unrelated individuals. Invariant T cells such as MAIT and iNKT could partly confound zero-insertion analyses, although diverse VJ usage argued against such confounding for most clonotypes.

Library prep was done by 5' RACE. Sequencing used an Illumina HiSeq 2000. Template switching added a universal primer binding site, and the final cDNA carried a unique molecular identifier that allowed TCR cDNA molecules to be counted accurately. Specific primers in the conserved constant-segment region were used to synthesize first-strand cDNA for TCR alpha and beta chains. To control for contamination, each cDNA library was double barcoded with a SMART-Mk sample barcode plus Illumina barcodes. TruSeq adapter sequences along with Illumina sample barcodes were introduced in two successive PCR steps. Sequencing of the TCR alpha and beta cDNA libraries was done on the Illumina HiSeq platform using custom primers. The published analysis was carried out like this. Unique molecular identifiers were extracted from raw reads with MiGEC, and CDR3 positions were determined with MiXCR. Recombination models were inferred per individual with the repgenHMM and IGoR tools using an EM algorithm. The tcR package in R was used for shared clonotype analysis, with sharing normalized by the product of cloneset sizes. Out-of-frame nonproductive sequences were analyzed to study raw recombination free of thymic and clonal selection effects. TCRdb trimmed public reads at Q25 via fastp, called clones via MiXCR and kept in-frame beta chains. Entries are consolidated by CDR3 protein sequence, retaining the most common genes and DNA. TCRdb, not the original authors, processed these V and J calls. The sample contains about 500,000 distinct CDR3 sequences, 13% to 15% of them found a single time. In total, the top ten clones hold around 0.98% of the sample.

For this clonotype: The antigen it binds to is not known. Per-base quality was not reported, and no clone a single base away is much larger than it.

V is cut by 6 bases and J by 7 bases, and the space between the germline ends is 17 bases. The CDR3 has 14 amino acids, counting the end cysteine and phenylalanine. This entry keeps only the CDR3 DNA: 42 bases, framed from base 1. CDR1 and CDR2, per the germline V gene, are SGHRS and YFSETQ. Only healthy Caucasian donors were included. Three pairs of female monozygotic twins, all aged roughly 18 to 29 years, were included in the twin cohort. Positive isolation kits from Invitrogen were used to isolate the CD4+ and CD8+ T cell populations. This same sample was also part of a study on yellow fever vaccine responses in identical twins. The second study also describes: According to the authors, in identical twins the way T cells responded to vaccination appeared partly convergent and partly personalized. In identical twins, the study followed T cell clones that responded to the vaccine with precision.

This clonotype was obtained from a woman aged 18-35 years in good health. Sequencing used CD4+ T cells sorted from blood. This sequence uses TRBV5-1 and TRBJ2-1; the D element might be TRBD1 or TRBD2, as each aligns at 5 bases. The CDR3 protein: CASTYGDPLNEQFF. The nucleotide sequence is TGCGCCAGCACATACGGGGACCCACTGAATGAGCAGTTCTTC.